This TCR beta chain was sequenced during a study of T cells expressing NK-cell markers. Findings of the study overall: In several donors, these clonotypes also led the CD3+CD56-NKG2C+ fraction.

TCRdb derives one entry per CDR3 protein from the 5' RACE reads, leaving out DNA. Its clone listing holds 350,000 to 500,000 distinct CDR3 sequences. The CDR3 spans 15 residues. Germline V CDR1 and CDR2: SGHTS, YDEGEE. Concerning this clonotype: The antigen is unknown.

The receptor comes from a woman aged 18 to 75 in good health. The specimen sequenced was blood T cells: a sorted CD56 or NKG2C T cell subset, CD4+ or CD8+ T cells, or bulk PBMC T cells (not recorded which). The gene calls are TRBV5-8 and TRBJ2-1; TCRdb selects TRBD1, and the lack of DNA leaves this call unchecked. The CDR3 region is CASSPGQASIHEQFF.